The count of the clone carrying this T cell receptor beta chain is one. The same CDR3 can be traced to other DNA sequences in this sample. This specimen comes from a study of T cells after somatic rescue of genetic block. The data were produced by immunoSEQ multiplex PCR, yet TCRdb's version contains in-frame clones alone and is incomplete. In the table there are about 52,000 clones, more than 90% of which are singletons. Specimen: peripheral blood mononuclear cells (PBMCs). The receptor's source is a child in the first two years of life.

For the CDR3, the DNA is TGTGCCAGCAGCGTTAGCGGGAGCACCGGGGAGCTGTTTTTT. This translates into CASSVSGSTGELFF. The chain links TRBV9 to TRBJ2-2; 9 bases fit TRBD2. Per germline, CDR1 SGDLS and CDR2 YYNGEE. CDR3 length: 14 residues. Trimming cost V 2 bases and J 4 bases; bases outside gene matches: 0.